This T cell receptor beta chain appears in the sequencing data of a study of T cells in women clearing cervical HPV infection. A word on this clone: Read data end 3 residues before the CDR3 end; the end is taken from the germline J gene.

There are 15 residues in the CDR3. With V trimmed by 4 bases and J by 4 bases, 5 bases remained unmatched. Per the germline V gene, CDR1 is SGHRS and CDR2 is YFSETQ. The table came from immunoSEQ multiplex PCR; TCRdb's copy has only in-frame clones and leaves some out. This listing includes 25,000 to 35,000 clones. The genes are TRBV5-1 and TRBJ2-3, with TRBD2 identical over 11 bases. The specimen was blood buffy coat. The clonotype was recovered from a woman aged 18 to 75 with a cervical HPV16 infection that either progressed to CIN3+ or cleared (not recorded which). The sequenced CDR3 bases are TGCGCCAGCAGCGGTACTAGCGGGAGTCCAGATACG. Protein sequence: CASSGTSGSPDT. The entire CDR3 is CASSGTSGSPDTQYF.